These 25 T cell receptor beta chains originate from one sample sequenced in a study of T cells expressing NK-cell markers. TCRdb re-called the 5' RACE reads; one entry per CDR3 protein, DNA not given. Here the sample table reports roughly 390,000 distinct CDR3 sequences. Sample: blood T cells: a sorted CD56 or NKG2C T cell subset, CD4+ or CD8+ T cells, or bulk PBMC T cells (not recorded which). These receptors were obtained from a man aged 18-69 years in good health.

J is TRBJ1-3 and V is TRBV3-1; TCRdb designates TRBD1, a call that cannot be tested without DNA. Germline V gene sequence: CDR1 LGHDT, CDR2 YNNKEL (reference sequence). CDR3 length: 15 amino acids. CDR3 sequence reads: CASSYPGGPGNTIYF.

The chain uses TRBV2 and TRBJ1-2; TCRdb gives TRBD1 as the D gene, but with no DNA this cannot be confirmed. The CDR3 length is 13 residues. Germline CDR1 is SNHLY and CDR2 is FYNNEI. CDR3 sequence reads: CASSQDRLYGYTF. Together with reference TRBV2 and TRBJ1-2, the CDR3 gives the full variable domain: EPEVTQTPSHQVTQMGQEVILRCVPISNHLYFYWYRQILGQKVEFLVSFYNNEISEKSEIFDDQFSVERPDGSNFTLKIRSTKLEDSAMYFCASSQDRLYGYTFGSGTRLTVV.

This chain uses TRBV9 with TRBJ2-3; there is no DNA to check the TCRdb D call of TRBD2. Germline V gene sequence: CDR1 SGDLS, CDR2 YYNGEE. The CDR3 runs 15 residues. Here the CDR3 reads CASSPNTLSTDTQYF.

The V call is TRBV7-9, the J call TRBJ2-5; TCRdb picks TRBD2, but there is no DNA to check that call. Germline V gene sequence: CDR1 SEHNR, CDR2 FQNEAQ (reference sequence). The CDR3 covers 14 residues. The CDR3 is CASSFLPGGETQYF.

This chain connects TRBV2 to TRBJ1-6. Looked up from germline, CDR1 is SNHLY and CDR2 is FYNNEI. The CDR3 runs 15 residues. CDR3 loop: CASSENLVGSSPLHF.

The V and J genes are TRBV5-1 and TRBJ1-2; the D call of TRBD1 rests on TCRdb alone, since no DNA is present to check it. The germline gives CDR1 SGHRS, CDR2 YFSETQ. CDR3 length: 12 residues. The CDR3 here is CASSRGSDGYTF.

V is TRBV24-1 and J is TRBJ2-7; TCRdb outputs TRBD1, but without DNA this stays unchecked. The germline V gene encodes CDR1 KGHDR and CDR2 SFDVKD. The CDR3 totals 12 residues. The CDR3 spells CATSRQGYEQYF.

CDR3 region: CAWRRQGGDGYTF. V usage is TRBV30 and J usage is TRBJ1-2; TCRdb returns TRBD1, unconfirmable since there is no DNA. This CDR3 has 13 residues. Germline V lookup: CDR1 GTSNPN, CDR2 SVGIG (reference sequence).

This sequence joins TRBV6-6 and TRBJ2-7; there is no DNA to check the TCRdb D call of TRBD1. The CDR3 spans 13 residues. Germline-derived CDR1 and CDR2 are MNHNY and SVGAGI (reference sequence). The CDR3 sequence: CATEGADTYEQYF.

The CDR3 loop is CSARAGQGMESPLHF. The chain recombines TRBV20-1 with TRBJ1-6; the TCRdb call, TRBD1, lacks DNA for checking. Germline V gene data show CDR1 as DFQATT and CDR2 as SNEGSKA (reference sequence). The CDR3 sequence is 15 residues long.

The V call is TRBV29-1, the J call TRBJ2-5; lacking DNA, the TRBD1 call made by TCRdb goes unchecked. The CDR3 consists of 15 residues. CDR1 and CDR2 from the germline V gene are SQVTM and ANQGSEA. This CDR3 reads CSGGLEPGQGQTQYF.

This chain links TRBV5-1 with TRBJ1-5; TCRdb's D call, TRBD1, is unchecked because there is no DNA. CDR1 is SGHRS and CDR2 is YFSETQ in the germline V gene. The CDR3 loop spans 16 amino acids. The CDR3 region is CASRDRLPISNQPQHF.

The chain joins TRBV18 to TRBJ1-2. The germline CDR1 and CDR2 sequences are KGHSH and LQKENI. The CDR3 extends over 14 amino acids. The CDR3 loop reads CASSRNGLADGYTF. The full variable domain, with the rest looked up from reference TRBV18 and TRBJ1-2, is NAGVMQNPRHLVRRRGQEARLRCSPMKGHSHVYWYRQLPEEGLKFMVYLQKENIIDESGMPKERFSAEFPKEGPSILRIQQVVRGDSAAYFCASSRNGLADGYTFGSGTRLTVV.

The gene calls are TRBV7-3 and TRBJ2-3; the TCRdb call, TRBD1, lacks DNA for checking. Germline loops: CDR1 SGHTA, CDR2 FQGTGA. This CDR3 has 17 amino acids. CDR3 sequence: CASSSETGLVAPDTQYF.

The chain links TRBV29-1 to TRBJ1-2; TCRdb's D gene call, TRBD1, goes unchecked for lack of DNA. Germline-derived CDR1 and CDR2 are SQVTM and ANQGSEA. This CDR3 contains 17 residues. Here the CDR3 reads CSVDLWTGDPWQYGYTF.

The chain links TRBV29-1 to TRBJ2-5; without DNA, the TCRdb call of TRBD2 cannot be checked. CDR1 is SQVTM and CDR2 is ANQGSEA in the germline V gene. This CDR3 spans 14 amino acids. CDR3 residues: CSVHKSPGTETQYF.

The V and J genes are TRBV6-6 and TRBJ2-5. The CDR3 consists of 13 residues. Germline CDR1 MNHNY, CDR2 SVGAGI (reference sequence). This CDR3 is CASSLISVETQYF.

The rearrangement uses TRBV5-1 and TRBJ1-3; TCRdb selects TRBD1, and the lack of DNA leaves this call unchecked. CDR1 and CDR2 (germline): SGHRS, YFSETQ. This CDR3 is built from 18 residues. CDR3 protein: CASSLTGPPRDGGNTIYF.

The chain carries TRBV12-3 or TRBV12-4 and TRBJ2-5; the TRBD2 assignment by TCRdb is unverifiable without DNA. The CDR3 covers 14 residues. CDR3 in amino acids: CASTKGLAAETQYF.

This rearrangement joins TRBV4-1 to TRBJ1-5. This CDR3 has 19 residues. CDR1 MGHRA and CDR2 YSYEKL come from the germline V gene. CDR3 sequence reads: CASSQDNQVGGRKNQPQHF.

Here the CDR3 reads CASSLSGIILHF. This chain links TRBV11-3 with TRBJ1-6. CDR3 length: 12 residues. Germline V gene sequence: CDR1 SGHNT, CDR2 YENEEA.

The V and J genes are TRBV4-2 and TRBJ2-7; TCRdb designates TRBD2, a call that cannot be tested without DNA. Germline V gene lookup returns CDR1 LGHNA and CDR2 YNFKEQ. The CDR3 has 15 residues. This CDR3 reads CASSRGTATSYEQYF.

This chain links TRBV27 with TRBJ2-2. Looked up from germline, CDR1 is MNHEY and CDR2 is SMNVEV (reference sequence). This CDR3 is 14 amino acids long. The CDR3 spells CASSSYLNTGELFF.

The V gene is TRBV5-1, the J gene TRBJ2-5; checking the TCRdb D call of TRBD2 is not possible without DNA. The CDR3 has 14 amino acids. Germline V gene sequence: CDR1 SGHRS, CDR2 YFSETQ. The CDR3: CASSRGGNQETQYF.

The V gene is TRBV21-1, the J gene TRBJ2-5; the D call of TRBD2 rests on TCRdb alone, since no DNA is present to check it. TRBV21-1 is a known pseudogene. The CDR3 consists of 17 residues. CDR3 amino acids: CASSKGLAGGLEETQYF.